This T cell receptor (beta chain) was obtained from a study of Ad26.COV2.S vaccination and SARS-CoV-2 variants. Study background: Donor had been placed in the Ad26.COV2.S arm of the COV1001 trial. Each vaccinee took Ad26.COV2.S intramuscularly, once or twice 56 days apart. Study-wide findings and caveats: Overall T cell responses may have been underestimated by the analyses of TCR breadth and depth.

Treatment reported: approximately 18 received Ad26.COV2.S at low or high dose, single or two shots; about 5 received placebo; per-sample allocation not given. After the first vaccine or placebo injection, samples were drawn on day 63. Built on an Ad26 vector, the vaccine expressed Wuhan-strain SARS-CoV-2 spike. The table came from immunoSEQ multiplex PCR; TCRdb's copy has only in-frame clones and leaves some out. Altogether hundreds of thousands of clones are present, about 80% being singletons, with the ten largest covering around 7.3%. For this clone: Its antigen is undetermined.

There are 16 residues in the CDR3. V lost 4 bases, J lost 3 bases, and 16 bases lay in between. Per germline, CDR1 MGHRA and CDR2 YSYEKL. The sequence derives from a person between 18 and 59 years old who received the Ad26.COV2.S COVID-19 vaccine or a placebo. Sequencing was performed on peripheral blood, taken in a trial of Ad26.COV2.S vaccine versus placebo. The chain joins TRBV4-1 to TRBJ2-4; maybe TRBD2 (5 bases). CDR3 residues: CASSPLGLGVKNIQYF. CDR3 DNA sequence: TGCGCCAGCAGCCCCTTAGGGCTGGGAGTCAAAAACATTCAGTACTTC.